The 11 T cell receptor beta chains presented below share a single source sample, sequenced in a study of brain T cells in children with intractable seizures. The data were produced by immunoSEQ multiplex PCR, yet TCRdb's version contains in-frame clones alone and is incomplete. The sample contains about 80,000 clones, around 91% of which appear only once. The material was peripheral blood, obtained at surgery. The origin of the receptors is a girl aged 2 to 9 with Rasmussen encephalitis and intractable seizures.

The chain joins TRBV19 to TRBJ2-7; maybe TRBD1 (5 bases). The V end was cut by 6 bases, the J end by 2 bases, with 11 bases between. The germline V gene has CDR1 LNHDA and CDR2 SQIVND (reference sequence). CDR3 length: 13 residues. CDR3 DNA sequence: TGTGCCAGTAGGCAAGGGGTAGCCTACGAGCAGTACTTC. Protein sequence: CASRQGVAYEQYF. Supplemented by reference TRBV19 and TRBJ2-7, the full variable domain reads DGGITQSPKYLFRKEGQNVTLSCEQNLNHDAMYWYRQDPGQGLRLIYYSQIVNDFQKGDIAEGYSVSREKKESFPLTVTSAQKNPTAFYLCASRQGVAYEQYFGPGTRLTVT.

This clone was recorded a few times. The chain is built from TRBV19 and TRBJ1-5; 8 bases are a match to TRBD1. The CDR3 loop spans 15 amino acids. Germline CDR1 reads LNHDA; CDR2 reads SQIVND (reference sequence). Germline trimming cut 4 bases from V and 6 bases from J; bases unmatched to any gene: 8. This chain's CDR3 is CASSTGGAGTQPQHF. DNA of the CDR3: TGTGCCAGTAGTACAGGGGGCGCGGGTACTCAGCCCCAGCATTTT. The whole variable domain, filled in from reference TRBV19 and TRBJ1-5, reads DGGITQSPKYLFRKEGQNVTLSCEQNLNHDAMYWYRQDPGQGLRLIYYSQIVNDFQKGDIAEGYSVSREKKESFPLTVTSAQKNPTAFYLCASSTGGAGTQPQHFGDGTRLSIL.

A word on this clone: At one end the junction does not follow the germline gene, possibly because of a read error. The chain's CDR3 is CASSKEATGGEKLFF. The DNA of the CDR3 is TGTGCCAGCAGCAAAGAGGCAACAGGGGGTGAAAAACTGTTTTTT. The rearrangement joins TRBV3-1 (or the pseudogene TRBV3-2) to TRBJ1-4; 8 nucleotides align to TRBD1. The CDR3 totals 15 residues. The germline V gene has CDR1 LGHDT and CDR2 YNNKEL (reference sequence).

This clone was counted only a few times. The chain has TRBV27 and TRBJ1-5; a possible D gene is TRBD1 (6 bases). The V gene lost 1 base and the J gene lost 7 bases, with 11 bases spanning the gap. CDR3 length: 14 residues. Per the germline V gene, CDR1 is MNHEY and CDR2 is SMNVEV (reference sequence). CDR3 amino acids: CASSLFGGDQPQHF. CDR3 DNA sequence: TGTGCCAGCAGTTTATTTGGGGGCGACCAGCCCCAGCATTTT.

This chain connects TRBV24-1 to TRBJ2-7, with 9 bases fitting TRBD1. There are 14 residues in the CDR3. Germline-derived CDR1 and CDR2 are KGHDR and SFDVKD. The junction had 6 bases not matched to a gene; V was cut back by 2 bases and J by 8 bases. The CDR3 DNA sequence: TGTGCCACCAGTGATTGGAGGGGACAGGGTAAGCAGTACTTC. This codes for CATSDWRGQGKQYF.

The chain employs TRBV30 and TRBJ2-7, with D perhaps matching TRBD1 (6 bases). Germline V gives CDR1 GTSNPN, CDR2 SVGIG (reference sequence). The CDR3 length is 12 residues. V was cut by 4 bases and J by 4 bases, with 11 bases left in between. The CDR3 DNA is TGTGCCTGGAATTCCGGGACATACGAGCAGTACTTC. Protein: CAWNSGTYEQYF.

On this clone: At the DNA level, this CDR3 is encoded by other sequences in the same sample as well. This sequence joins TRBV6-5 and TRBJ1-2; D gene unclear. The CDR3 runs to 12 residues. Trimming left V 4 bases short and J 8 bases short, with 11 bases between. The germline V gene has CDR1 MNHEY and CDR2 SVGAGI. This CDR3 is CASSSGLAGYTF. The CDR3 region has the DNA TGTGCCAGCAGTTCCGGTTTAGCGGGCTACACCTTC.

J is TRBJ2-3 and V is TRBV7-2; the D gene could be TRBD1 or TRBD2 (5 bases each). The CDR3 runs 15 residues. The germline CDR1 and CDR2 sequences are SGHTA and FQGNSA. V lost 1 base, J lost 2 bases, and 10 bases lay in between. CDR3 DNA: TGTGCCAGCAGCTTAGACGGGGCCCCCACAGATACGCAGTATTTT. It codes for CASSLDGAPTDTQYF.

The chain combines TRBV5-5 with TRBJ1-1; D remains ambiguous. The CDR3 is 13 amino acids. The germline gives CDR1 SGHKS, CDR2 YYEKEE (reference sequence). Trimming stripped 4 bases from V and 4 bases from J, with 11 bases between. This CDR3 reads CASSRVLGTEAFF. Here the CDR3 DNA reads TGTGCCAGCAGCCGAGTCCTTGGCACTGAAGCTTTCTTT.

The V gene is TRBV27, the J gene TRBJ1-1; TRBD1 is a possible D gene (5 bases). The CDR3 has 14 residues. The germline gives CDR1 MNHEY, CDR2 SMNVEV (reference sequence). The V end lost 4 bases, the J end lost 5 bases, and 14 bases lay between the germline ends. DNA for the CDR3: TGTGCCAGCAGTTCCCCCCACTGGGGGACTGAAGCTTTCTTT. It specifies CASSSPHWGTEAFF.

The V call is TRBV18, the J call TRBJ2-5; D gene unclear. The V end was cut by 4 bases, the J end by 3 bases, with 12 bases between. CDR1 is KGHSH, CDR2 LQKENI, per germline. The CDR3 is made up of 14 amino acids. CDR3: CASSRWAVKETQYF. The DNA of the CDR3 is TGTGCCAGCTCACGGTGGGCGGTTAAAGAGACCCAGTACTTC.